This TCR beta chain was recovered during a study of cytomegalovirus exposure and HLA in healthy donors (dated by TCRdb to about 2017). Regarding the complete study: According to an earlier analysis of around 600 of the donors, 150 million to 200 million T cells yielded over 90 million unique TCR beta sequences and around 300 Gb of sequence data. The aim of the study was to test whether cataloging public T cell receptors could identify signatures of past pathogen exposure. The study profiled the T cell repertoires of more than 500 subjects by immunosequencing and related them to cytomegalovirus serostatus. Besides the first cohort of approximately 710 subjects, a separate validation cohort made up of 120 different subjects was used. Class I and class II HLA loci were covered by the typing at four-digit resolution. A later genetic analysis took genome-wide SNP genotypes for 398 of the 666 donors and used that subset as a discovery cohort. Among under 450 genotyped donors of the cohort, an average of roughly 240,000 unique TCR beta nucleotide sequences were sequenced per donor, around 20% of them non-productive. To predict cytomegalovirus infection status, the study brought together high-throughput TCR immunosequencing, statistical association of individual TCRs with disease status, and machine learning. Several DR-DQ haplotypes were handled as single units for association and clustering because linkage in the cohort was strong. The number of donors typed differed by locus, with roughly 620-630 for A, B, C, DRB1 and DQB1, more than 500 for DQA1, 600 to 610 for DPA1, and some 450 for DPB1. An early release covering approximately 600 HLA-typed donors comprised about 300 gigabases of sequencing data and tens of millions of unique TCR sequences. Donor age, sex, ethnicity and CMV serostatus were compiled alongside the repertoire data. Of the roughly 430 genotyped donors, approximately 80% fell in the genetic ancestry cluster associated with self-reported Caucasian donors. All discovery cohort repertoires had been generated on a single sequencing platform. Rather than using new phenotypic data, the later analysis identified candidate immune exposures from TCR beta sequences and from how often those sequences occurred across donors. An earlier analysis of about 620 of the donors applied high-throughput TCR beta sequencing to assess whether each TCR beta V gene segment acted as functional or pseudogenic. In a later analysis, previously published TCR beta repertoires from 550 to 700 donors were re-analyzed and high-resolution HLA genotyping was added so that TCR occurrence patterns could be studied. Overall study outcomes, separate from this receptor: The presence/absence analyses assumed that sequencing depth was roughly uniform across donors, and that assumption may not be true. A few of the identified cytomegalovirus-associated TCR beta chains were confirmed in vitro to be specific for cytomegalovirus antigens. Because some donors lacked HLA typing at each locus, the association tests relied only on the typed subset. Strong co-occurrence of HLA alleles, especially DR and DQ, made assigning TCR associations to individual alleles difficult. Because counts were too low, seventeen rarely observed V segments, including chromosome 9 orphons, were excluded from the earlier analysis of 587 of the donors. The 87-base-pair reads could not distinguish some IMGT-functional V segments, including TRBV6-2 and TRBV6-3, so those segments were excluded. The sequencing pipeline was judged likely to have produced a cluster of highly shared sequence variants as a technical artifact. In a later analysis, HLA-associated TCR beta chains were found to be more clonally expanded and to have lower generation probabilities than equally common non-associated chains. Linkage disequilibrium might explain the correlated functional status among segregating V segments, but an unknown experimental factor could not be excluded. In a later analysis, TCR association rates were found to vary across HLA loci, with the most associated TCRs seen for DRB1 alleles and the fewest for HLA-C alleles. Immune exposure information for the cohort was limited to CMV serostatus. A later analysis associated around 16,000 TCR beta sequences with specific HLA alleles at a false discovery rate of 0.05. Across donors, most TCR sequences were observed very rarely, whereas some public TCRs were present in many individuals. According to the authors, the approach could potentially be generalized to other disease states and immunological phenotypes. In an earlier analysis of some 540 of the donors, most TCR beta V segments appeared in productive rearrangements about 90% or about 30% of the time, broadly matching IMGT annotations. In a later genetic analysis, fewer N-insertions in productive TCRs were reported among donors in an Asian-associated ancestry cluster than the 666-donor mean. A later analysis reported that several top co-occurrence clusters appeared linked to parvovirus B19, influenza, CMV and Epstein-Barr virus. The classifier was reported to diagnose cytomegalovirus status with high specificity and sensitivity in both the original and validation cohorts. A further reported finding was that TCR beta sequences accurately predicted the HLA-A and HLA-B alleles for most subjects in the first cohort. In a later analysis, most CMV-associated TCR beta chains were found to appear HLA-restricted, with HLA associations seemingly driven largely by CMV exposure. A later genetic analysis associated a missense DCLRE1C variant with V-gene and J-gene trimming of TCR beta chains, and an independent cohort replicated the association. The study gave a list of under 200 TCR beta chains associated with cytomegalovirus. This cohort had only TCR beta chains sequenced, and the lack of alpha or paired-chain data limited which features could be detected.

This clone was observed once. Its recognized antigen is unknown. It has no much larger one-base neighbor in the sample; base qualities were not kept. The cohort was made up of 500 to 850 healthy bone marrow donors. All cohort members were sampled while nominally healthy, although unrecorded immune exposures were likely present. The donor was CMV seronegative and was included in the group of several hundred seronegative cohort members. Every donor gave a peripheral blood sample, and the peripheral blood mononuclear cells from that sample were used for TCR beta sequencing. Genomic DNA was extracted from the blood cell samples with the Qiagen DNeasy Blood Extraction Kit. The junction carries 7 bases between V and J, which are trimmed by 1 base and 4 bases respectively. The CDR3 runs 13 residues from the cysteine to the phenylalanine. Only the CDR3 DNA stays, 39 bases, in frame from base 1. Reading the germline V gene (reference sequence) gives CDR1 LNHDA and CDR2 SQIVND.

Library preparation was by the immunoSEQ multiplex PCR assay. For the multiplex PCR, a mixture combining 60 forward primers for TCR Vbeta segments and 13 reverse primers for TCR Jbeta segments was used. The CDR3 region of rearranged TCR beta genes was amplified from genomic DNA with a multiplex PCR assay. The Illumina HiSeq System was used to sequence the amplified TCR beta libraries as 87-base-pair reads. As for the authors' bioinformatics: A later analysis counted about 80 million unique TCR beta chains across the 666 repertoires, and around 9.9 million of these chains were shared by at least two donors. Raw reads were error-corrected and collapsed into unique sequences by a nearest-neighbor algorithm in which closely related sequences were merged to remove PCR and sequencing errors. CDR3 sequences were aligned to IMGT reference sequences to assign V, D and J gene segments. For a sequence to be retained, a match of at least six nucleotides was required to both a V gene segment and a J gene segment. A rearrangement counted as productive if the CDR3 had no stop codons and remained in frame with V and J, and every other rearrangement counted as non-productive. Following IMGT convention, CDR3 was defined as the stretch from the second conserved V-encoded cysteine up to the conserved J-encoded phenylalanine. In an earlier analysis of approximately 590 of the donors, sequences lacking an unambiguous match to a single V gene segment were excluded. An earlier analysis of under 750 of the donors called V segments functional above 56.7% productive rearrangements and segregating when the between-donor standard deviation exceeded 5%. A statistical classification framework was built for diagnosing cytomegalovirus status from the catalog of TCR beta chain sequences. In a later analysis, V and J genes were assigned by comparing TCR nucleotide sequences against IMGT/GENE-DB human TR gene sequences. The TCRdist pipeline was used in a later analysis to assign CDR3 sequences and most-parsimonious VDJ recombination scenarios. In a later analysis, each TCR beta chain was defined by its CDR3 amino acid sequence together with its V-gene family, and reads lacking a unique V-gene family were excluded. A later analysis removed 592 highly shared, low-generation-probability nucleotide sequences to deal with suspected cross-contamination and a sequencing artifact. In a later analysis, a clonal expansion index for each public chain was calculated from normalized within-repertoire ranks of inferred template counts. Generation probabilities in a later analysis came from a VDJ recombination model fitted to out-of-frame rearrangements, and those results were checked against IGoR. In a later analysis, hypergeometric tests were used to score TCR-TCR, TCR-HLA and TCR-CMV co-occurrence, with a repertoire-size bias correction applied to TCR pairs. In a later analysis, false discovery rates were estimated by permuting HLA or CMV assignments 20 times. A later analysis grouped co-occurring TCRs with DBSCAN, adding TCRdist sequence similarity when clustering within HLA-allele-positive subsets. Co-occurrence clustering excluded repertoires with fewer than 30,000 or more than 120,000 public chains, plus five with anomalous nucleotide sharing. Not all clones reach the TCRdb copy of this immuneACCESS table, which keeps in-frame sequences only. Checked studies attribute under half of the gap to unresolved V genes and leave the rest unexplained. The V and J calls and clone size were taken over from that table, and D and trimming were inferred from the DNA. The sample profile shows some 160,000 clones; 75% to 80% of them were found once. The ten largest clonotypes hold about 1.7% of the sample.

This receptor was obtained from a woman aged 30 to 39 in good health and CMV-seronegative. The sequence links TRBV19 to TRBJ1-2; a tentative D match to TRBD1 spans 5 bases. The sequenced material came from PBMCs. The sequenced DNA: TGTGCCAGTAGTATAGCTGACAGCTATGGCTACACCTTC. Protein translation: CASSIADSYGYTF. Beyond the CDR3, the reference TRBV19 and TRBJ1-2 genes provide the residues; the full variable domain reads: DGGITQSPKYLFRKEGQNVTLSCEQNLNHDAMYWYRQDPGQGLRLIYYSQIVNDFQKGDIAEGYSVSREKKESFPLTVTSAQKNPTAFYLCASSIADSYGYTFGSGTRLTVV.